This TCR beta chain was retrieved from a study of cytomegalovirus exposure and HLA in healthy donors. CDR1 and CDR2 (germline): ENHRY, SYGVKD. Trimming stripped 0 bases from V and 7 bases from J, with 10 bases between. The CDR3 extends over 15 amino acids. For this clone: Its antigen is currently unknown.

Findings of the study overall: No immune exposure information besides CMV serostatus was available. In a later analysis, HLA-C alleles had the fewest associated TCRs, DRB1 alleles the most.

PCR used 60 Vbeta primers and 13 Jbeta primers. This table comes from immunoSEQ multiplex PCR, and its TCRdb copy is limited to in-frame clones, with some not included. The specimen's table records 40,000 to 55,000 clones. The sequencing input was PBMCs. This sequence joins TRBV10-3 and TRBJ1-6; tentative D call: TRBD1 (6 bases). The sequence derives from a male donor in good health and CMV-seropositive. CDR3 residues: CAISESTGTNSPLHF. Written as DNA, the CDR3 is TGTGCCATCAGTGAGTCAACAGGGACGAATTCACCCCTCCACTTT.